Listed below are T cell receptor beta chains from one sample, sequenced in a study of OX40 agonist ivuxolimab in advanced cancers. TCRdb keeps only in-frame clones here, not all; method: immunoSEQ multiplex PCR. The sample records 65,000 to 80,000 clones, approximately 83% being singletons. Sequenced material: CD4+ or CD8+ T cells sorted from blood, taken in a trial of the OX40 agonist ivuxolimab. The receptors were sampled from an adult with an advanced solid tumor such as melanoma, head and neck, liver or kidney cancer. CDR3s include the opening cysteine and the closing phenylalanine or tryptophan. A D gene is named only where the DNA matches it firmly. Where a row states a size, it is once, few, many or the class of an expanded clone; other rows omit it.

clone size | CDR3 length | J gene | D gene | V gene | CDR3 DNA | CDR3 protein
- | 16 | TRBJ2-5 | - | TRBV7-9 | TGTGCCAGCAGCTTAGAGGTCCGCGGGGTCCCAGAGACCCAGTACTTC | CASSLEVRGVPETQYF
- | 15 | TRBJ2-3 | TRBD2 | TRBV2 | TGTGCCAGCAGTGACGGGACTAGACGCACAGATACGCAGTATTTT | CASSDGTRRTDTQYF
once | 15 | TRBJ2-7 | TRBD2 | TRBV4-1 | TGCGCCAGCAGCCAAGAATCTACGGGAGGCTACGAGCAGTACTTC | CASSQESTGGYEQYF
once | 11 | TRBJ2-7 | - | TRBV2 | TGTGCCAGCAAGAGGACGGCCGAGCAGTACTTC | CASKRTAEQYF
- | 15 | TRBJ1-3 | - | TRBV6-1 | TGTGCCAGCAGGCCTCCAGGAGTCTCTGGAAACACCATATATTTT | CASRPPGVSGNTIYF
- | 13 | TRBJ1-2 | TRBD1 | TRBV5-1 | TGCGCCAGCAGCCGAGAGGGACAGGATGGCTACACCTTC | CASSREGQDGYTF
once | 13 | TRBJ2-7 | TRBD1 | TRBV29-1 | TGCAGCGCTAGAAGACAGGGCCGCTACGAGCAGTACTTC | CSARRQGRYEQYF
- | 13 | TRBJ1-1 | - | TRBV7-8 | TGTGCCAGCAGCCGAGTTAGAGATTCTGAAGCTTTCTTT | CASSRVRDSEAFF
- | 15 | TRBJ1-5 | - | TRBV7-2 | TGTGCCAGCAGCTCGAGGCCCATCTTCCATCAGCCCCAGCATTTT | CASSSRPIFHQPQHF
once | 13 | TRBJ1-1 | - | TRBV5-1 | TGCGCCAGCAGCCCCGCGGGGAACACTGAAGCTTTCTTT | CASSPAGNTEAFF
- | 16 | TRBJ2-5 | - | TRBV7-7 | TGTGCCAGCAGCTTAGACGGAGGCGGCGAAGGGCAGACCCAGTACTTC | CASSLDGGGEGQTQYF
- | 11 | TRBJ1-5 | - | TRBV20-1 | TGCAGTGCTAGAGAAGACCGTTCCCAGCATTTT | CSAREDRSQHF
- | 14 | TRBJ2-5 | - | TRBV28 | TGTGCCAGCAGCTCCCCGCCGATCCAAGAGACCCAGTACTTC | CASSSPPIQETQYF
few | 16 | TRBJ1-3 | - | TRBV19 | TGTGCCAGTAGTAAGACAATACTGAACTCTGGAAACACCATATATTTT | CASSKTILNSGNTIYF
- | 15 | TRBJ1-1 | - | TRBV7-2 | TGTGCCAGCAGCTTAGGGCGCGTAGGGAACACTGAAGCTTTCTTT | CASSLGRVGNTEAFF
- | 12 | TRBJ2-3 | - | TRBV14 | TGTGCCAGCAGCCCCTTCACAGATACGCAGTATTTT | CASSPFTDTQYF
- | 13 | TRBJ2-7 | - | TRBV18 | TGTGCCAGCTCACCAGGGGAGCGCGGGGAGCAGTACTTC | CASSPGERGEQYF
once | 14 | TRBJ2-2 | TRBD2 | TRBV19 | TGTGCCAGTAAAGGACTAGCGGGGCCCGGGGAGCTGTTTTTT | CASKGLAGPGELFF